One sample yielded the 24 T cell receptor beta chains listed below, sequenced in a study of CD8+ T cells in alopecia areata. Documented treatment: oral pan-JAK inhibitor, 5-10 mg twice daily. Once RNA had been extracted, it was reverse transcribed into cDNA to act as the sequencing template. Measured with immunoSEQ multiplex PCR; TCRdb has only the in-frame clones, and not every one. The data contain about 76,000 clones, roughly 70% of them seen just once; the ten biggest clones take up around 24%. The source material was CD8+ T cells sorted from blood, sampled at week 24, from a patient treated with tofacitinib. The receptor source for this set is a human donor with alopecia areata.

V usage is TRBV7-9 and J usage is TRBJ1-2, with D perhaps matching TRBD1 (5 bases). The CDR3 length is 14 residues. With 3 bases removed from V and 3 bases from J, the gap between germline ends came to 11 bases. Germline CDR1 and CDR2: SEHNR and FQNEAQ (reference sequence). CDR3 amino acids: CASSLGQDHYGYTF. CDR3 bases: TGTGCCAGCAGCTTGGGGCAGGACCACTATGGCTACACCTTC.

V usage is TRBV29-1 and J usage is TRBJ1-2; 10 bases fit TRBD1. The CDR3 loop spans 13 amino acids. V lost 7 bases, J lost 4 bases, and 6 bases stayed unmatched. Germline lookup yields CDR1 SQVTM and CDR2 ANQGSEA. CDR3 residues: CSGGDRGGYGYTF. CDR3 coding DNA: TGCAGCGGAGGGGACAGGGGAGGCTATGGCTACACCTTC.

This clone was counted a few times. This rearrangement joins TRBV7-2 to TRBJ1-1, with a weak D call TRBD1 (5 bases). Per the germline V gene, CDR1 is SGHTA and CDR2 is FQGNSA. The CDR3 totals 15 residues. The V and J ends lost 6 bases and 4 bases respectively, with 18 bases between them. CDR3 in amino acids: CASRSTEGRATEAFF. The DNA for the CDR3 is TGTGCCAGCAGAAGTACGGAGGGACGGGCCACTGAAGCTTTCTTT. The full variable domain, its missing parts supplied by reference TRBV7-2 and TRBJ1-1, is GAGVSQSPSNKVTEKGKDVELRCDPISGHTALYWYRQSLGQGLEFLIYFQGNSAPDKSGLPSDRFSAERTGGSVSTLTIQRTQQEDSAVYLCASRSTEGRATEAFFGQGTRLTVV.

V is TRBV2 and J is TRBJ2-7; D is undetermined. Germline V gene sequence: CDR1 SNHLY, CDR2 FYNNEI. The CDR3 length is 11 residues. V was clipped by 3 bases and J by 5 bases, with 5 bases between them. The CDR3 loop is CASSDTDEQYF. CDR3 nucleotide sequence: TGTGCCAGCAGTGACACGGACGAGCAGTACTTC.

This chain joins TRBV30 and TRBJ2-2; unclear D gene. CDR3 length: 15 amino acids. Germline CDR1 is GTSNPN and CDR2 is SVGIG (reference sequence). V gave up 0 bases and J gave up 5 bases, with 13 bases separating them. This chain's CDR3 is CAWSVLQETTGELFF. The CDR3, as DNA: TGTGCCTGGAGTGTACTTCAGGAAACAACCGGGGAGCTGTTTTTT. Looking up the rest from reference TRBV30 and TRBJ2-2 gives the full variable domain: SQTIHQWPATLVQPVGSPLSLECTVEGTSNPNLYWYRQAAGRGLQLLFYSVGIGQISSEVPQNLSASRPQDRQFILSSKKLLLSDSGFYLCAWSVLQETTGELFFGEGSRLTVL.

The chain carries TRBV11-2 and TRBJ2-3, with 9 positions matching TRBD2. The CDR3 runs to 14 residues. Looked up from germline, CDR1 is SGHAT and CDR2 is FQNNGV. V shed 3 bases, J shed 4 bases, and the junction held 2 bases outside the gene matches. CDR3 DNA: TGTGCCAGCAGCTTGGTAGCGGGGGCAGATACGCAGTATTTT. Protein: CASSLVAGADTQYF.

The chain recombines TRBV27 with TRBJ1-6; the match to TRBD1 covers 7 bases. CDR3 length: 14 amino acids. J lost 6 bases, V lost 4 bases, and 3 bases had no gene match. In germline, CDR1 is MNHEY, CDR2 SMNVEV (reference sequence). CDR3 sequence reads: CASSSAGGNSPLHF. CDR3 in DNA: TGTGCCAGCAGTTCGGCAGGGGGTAATTCACCCCTCCACTTT.

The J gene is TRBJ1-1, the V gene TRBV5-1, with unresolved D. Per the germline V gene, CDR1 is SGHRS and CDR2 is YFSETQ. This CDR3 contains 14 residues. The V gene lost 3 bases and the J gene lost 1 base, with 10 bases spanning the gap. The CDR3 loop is CASSSAHGNTEAFF. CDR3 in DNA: TGCGCCAGCAGCTCAGCACACGGGAACACTGAAGCTTTCTTT.

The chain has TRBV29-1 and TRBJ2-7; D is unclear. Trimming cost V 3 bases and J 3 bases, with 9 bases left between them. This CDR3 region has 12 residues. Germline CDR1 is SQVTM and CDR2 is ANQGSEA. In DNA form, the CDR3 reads TGCAGCGTTGAGGTCATCGGCTACGAGCAGTACTTC. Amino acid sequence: CSVEVIGYEQYF.

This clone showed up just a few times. The CDR3 DNA reads as TGTGCCAGCAGCCCTAAGGGCAGGGGAGAGACCCAGTACTTC. Encoded protein: CASSPKGRGETQYF. The chain employs TRBV5-4 and TRBJ2-5; weak D call: TRBD1 (6 bases). The germline CDR1 and CDR2 sequences are SGHNT and YYREEE (reference sequence). This CDR3 spans 14 amino acids. V was pared by 4 bases and J by 4 bases, with 14 bases between.

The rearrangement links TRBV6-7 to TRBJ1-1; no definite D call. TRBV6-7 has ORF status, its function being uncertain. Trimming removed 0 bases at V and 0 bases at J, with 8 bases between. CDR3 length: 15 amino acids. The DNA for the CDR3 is TGTGCCAGCAGTTACTCGATGCAAGTGAACACTGAAGCTTTCTTT. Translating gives CASSYSMQVNTEAFF.

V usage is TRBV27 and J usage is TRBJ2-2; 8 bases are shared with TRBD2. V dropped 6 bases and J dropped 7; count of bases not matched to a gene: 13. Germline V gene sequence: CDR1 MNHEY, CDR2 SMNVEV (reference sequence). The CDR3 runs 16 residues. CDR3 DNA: TGTGCCAGCAGAACGTCGACGGCGGGAGGAGGCGGGGAGCTGTTTTTT. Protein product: CASRTSTAGGGGELFF.

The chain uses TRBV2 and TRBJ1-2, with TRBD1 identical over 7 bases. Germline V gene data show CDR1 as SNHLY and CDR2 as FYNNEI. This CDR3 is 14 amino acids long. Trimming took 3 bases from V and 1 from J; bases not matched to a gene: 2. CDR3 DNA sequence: TGTGCCAGCAGTGAGGGACAGCTTAACTATGGCTACACCTTC. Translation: CASSEGQLNYGYTF.

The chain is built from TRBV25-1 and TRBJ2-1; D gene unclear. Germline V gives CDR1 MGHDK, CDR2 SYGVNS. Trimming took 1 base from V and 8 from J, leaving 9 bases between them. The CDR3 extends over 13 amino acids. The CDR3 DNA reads TGTGCCAGCAGTGAATTGGGGTTGGATGAGCAGTTCTTC. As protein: CASSELGLDEQFF.

CDR3 protein: CASSLLPGTDTDTQYF. CDR3 bases: TGTGCCAGCAGCTTATTGCCGGGGACCGACACAGATACGCAGTATTTT. V gene TRBV11-2 combines with J gene TRBJ2-3; D tentatively reads TRBD1 or TRBD2 (5 bases each). Germline V gene sequence: CDR1 SGHAT, CDR2 FQNNGV. The V end lost 2 bases, the J end lost 2 bases, and 14 bases lay between the germline ends. The CDR3 extends over 16 amino acids.

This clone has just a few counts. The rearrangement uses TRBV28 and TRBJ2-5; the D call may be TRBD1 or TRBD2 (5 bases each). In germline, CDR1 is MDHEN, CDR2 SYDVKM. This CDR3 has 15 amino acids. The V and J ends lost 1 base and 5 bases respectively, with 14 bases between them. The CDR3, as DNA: TGTGCCAGCAGTTTATTTCGGGGCGGCAGGGAGACCCAGTACTTC. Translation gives CASSLFRGGRETQYF.

CDR3 nucleotides: TGCGCCAGCAGCCTCCTAGCGGGTCAAGGCACAGATACGCAGTATTTT. Translated, it gives CASSLLAGQGTDTQYF. V is TRBV4-1 and J is TRBJ2-3, with 8 bases fitting TRBD2. The CDR3 consists of 16 residues. The germline CDR1 and CDR2 sequences are MGHRA and YSYEKL. The ends lost 4 bases at V and 1 base at J; junction bases unmatched: 7.

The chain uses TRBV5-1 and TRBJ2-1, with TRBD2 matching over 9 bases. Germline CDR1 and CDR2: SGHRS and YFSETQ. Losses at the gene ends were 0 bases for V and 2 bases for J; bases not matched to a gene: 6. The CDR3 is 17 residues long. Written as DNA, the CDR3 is TGCGCCAGCAGCTTGGCCGGGCGGGAGGGCCCCTACAATGAGCAGTTCTTC. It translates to CASSLAGREGPYNEQFF.

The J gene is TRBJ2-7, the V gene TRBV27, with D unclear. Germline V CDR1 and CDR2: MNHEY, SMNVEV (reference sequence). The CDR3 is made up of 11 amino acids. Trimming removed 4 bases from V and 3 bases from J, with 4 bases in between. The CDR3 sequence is CASSSNYEQYF. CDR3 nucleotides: TGTGCCAGCAGTTCCAACTACGAGCAGTACTTC.

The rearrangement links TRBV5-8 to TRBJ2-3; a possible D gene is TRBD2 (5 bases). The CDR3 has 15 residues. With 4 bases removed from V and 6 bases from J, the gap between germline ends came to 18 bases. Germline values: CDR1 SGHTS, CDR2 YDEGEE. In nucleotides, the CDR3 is TGTGCCAGCAGCCTTGGAGGCCAGGAAGGGGATACGCAGTATTTT. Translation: CASSLGGQEGDTQYF.

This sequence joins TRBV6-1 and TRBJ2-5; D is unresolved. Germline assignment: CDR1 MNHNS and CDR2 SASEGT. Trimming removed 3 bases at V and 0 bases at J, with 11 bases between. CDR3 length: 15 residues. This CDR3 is CASSDLTDYQETQYF. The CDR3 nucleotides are TGTGCCAGCAGTGATCTTACAGACTACCAAGAGACCCAGTACTTC.

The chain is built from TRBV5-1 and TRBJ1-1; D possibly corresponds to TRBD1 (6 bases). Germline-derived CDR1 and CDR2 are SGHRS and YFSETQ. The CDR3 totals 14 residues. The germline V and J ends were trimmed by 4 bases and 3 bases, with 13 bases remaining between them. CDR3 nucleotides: TGCGCCAGCAGCCCTCGGGGGACATACACTGAAGCTTTCTTT. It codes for CASSPRGTYTEAFF.

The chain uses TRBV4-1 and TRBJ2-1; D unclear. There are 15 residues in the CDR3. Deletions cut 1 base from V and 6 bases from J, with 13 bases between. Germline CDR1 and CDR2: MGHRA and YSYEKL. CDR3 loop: CASSQAAPRGNEQFF. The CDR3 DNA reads TGCGCCAGCAGCCAAGCTGCTCCTCGCGGCAATGAGCAGTTCTTC.

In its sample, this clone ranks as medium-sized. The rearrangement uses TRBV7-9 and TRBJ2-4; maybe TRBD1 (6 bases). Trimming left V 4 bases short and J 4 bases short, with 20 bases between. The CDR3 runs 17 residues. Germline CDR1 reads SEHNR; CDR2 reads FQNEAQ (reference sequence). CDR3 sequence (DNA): TGTGCCAGCAGCTCCACTCGGACAGCGGAAGAAAAAAACATTCAGTACTTC. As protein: CASSSTRTAEEKNIQYF.